These 28 T cell receptor beta chains were sequenced from one sample in a study of T cell responses to AZD1222 COVID-19 vaccine. Generated by immunoSEQ multiplex PCR, the TCRdb table keeps only in-frame clones and is missing some. This table has about 140,000 clones, around nine tenths appearing once. Sequenced here: peripheral blood, sampled on day 0 of AZD1222 vaccination. These receptors all come from an adult in good health.

This sequence joins TRBV6-5 and TRBJ2-5; D possibly corresponds to TRBD1 (5 bases). The CDR3 sequence is 16 residues long. Germline assignment: CDR1 MNHEY and CDR2 SVGAGI. Trimming left V 0 bases short and J 5 bases short, with 16 bases between. The DNA of the CDR3 is TGTGCCAGCAGTTACTCGGGGTCCGCTAAGGGGGAGACCCAGTACTTC. Translating gives CASSYSGSAKGETQYF.

The V call is TRBV6-2 or TRBV6-3, the J call TRBJ2-1; tentatively, D is TRBD2 (5 bases). Germline CDR1 reads MNHEY; CDR2 reads SVGEGT. The V and J ends lost 4 bases and 6 bases respectively, with 10 bases between them. The CDR3 is 13 residues long. The CDR3 protein is CASSSALANEQFF. The CDR3 bases are TGTGCCAGCAGTTCGGCTCTAGCCAATGAGCAGTTCTTC.

The CDR3 reads CASSFRQGAEAFF. Written as DNA, the CDR3 is TGTGCCAGCAGCTTCCGACAGGGGGCTGAAGCTTTCTTT. This sequence joins TRBV7-9 and TRBJ1-1; TRBD1 matches at 9 bases. CDR3 size: 13 residues. Trimming took 3 bases from V and 6 from J; bases not matched to a gene: 2. CDR1 is SEHNR and CDR2 is FQNEAQ in the germline V gene (reference sequence).

The gene calls are TRBV5-8 and TRBJ2-2; no firm D call. Trimming stripped 5 bases from V and 7 bases from J, with 9 bases between. This CDR3 region has 12 residues. Germline V gene lookup returns CDR1 SGHTS and CDR2 YDEGEE. The CDR3 sequence is CASRRVRGELFF. The CDR3, as DNA: TGTGCCAGCAGACGAGTACGCGGGGAGCTGTTTTTT.

V is TRBV29-1 and J is TRBJ2-1; 14 bases match TRBD2. Trimming removed 7 bases from V and 12 bases from J; junction bases left unmatched: 5. CDR1 and CDR2 (germline): SQVTM, ANQGSEA. The CDR3 contains 12 residues. CDR3 region: CSARLAGGPQFF. CDR3 nucleotides: TGCAGCGCTCGACTAGCGGGAGGGCCGCAGTTCTTC.

The chain has TRBV5-6 and TRBJ2-7; tentative D call: TRBD1 (7 bases). CDR3 length equals 14 residues. Between the trimmed V and J ends, which lost 4 bases and 5 bases, there was a span of 16 bases. Germline V lookup: CDR1 SGHDT, CDR2 YYEEEE. The CDR3 spells CASSAGGTRHEQYF. The CDR3 nucleotides are TGTGCCAGCAGCGCAGGGGGGACGCGCCACGAGCAGTACTTC.

J is TRBJ1-4 and V is TRBV5-1, with a possible D match to TRBD1 (5 bases). CDR1 and CDR2 from the germline V gene are SGHRS and YFSETQ. The V end lost 4 bases, the J end lost 7 bases, and 11 bases lay between the germline ends. This CDR3 has 13 residues. CDR3 amino acids: CASSRGEVEKLFF. The CDR3 DNA reads TGCGCCAGCAGCCGAGGGGAGGTTGAAAAACTGTTTTTT.

Here the CDR3 reads CASSIVGGYSAGELFF. In nucleotides, the CDR3 is TGTGCCAGCAGTATCGTGGGGGGGTATTCCGCCGGGGAGCTGTTTTTT. The chain employs TRBV28 and TRBJ2-2; 7 bases map to TRBD2. The V gene's germline CDR1 is MDHEN and CDR2 SYDVKM. The CDR3 contains 16 residues. With 5 bases clipped from V and 6 bases from J, the junction kept 12 bases outside the gene matches.

The chain combines TRBV5-4 with TRBJ1-1; no clear D. V was cut by 3 bases and J by 0 bases, with 15 bases left in between. The germline gives CDR1 SGHNT, CDR2 YYREEE (reference sequence). The CDR3 contains 16 residues. The CDR3 region is CASSSARREMNTEAFF. In DNA form, the CDR3 reads TGTGCCAGCAGCTCTGCCCGAAGGGAGATGAACACTGAAGCTTTCTTT.

With regard to this clone: This sample also contains other DNA sequences that code for the same CDR3. The V call is TRBV28, the J call TRBJ1-1; D call uncertain. This CDR3 has 12 residues. Trimming stripped 2 bases from V and 3 bases from J, with 4 bases between. Germline V gene sequence: CDR1 MDHEN, CDR2 SYDVKM. CDR3 residues: CASSLSYTEAFF. The CDR3 nucleotides are TGTGCCAGCAGTTTAAGTTACACTGAAGCTTTCTTT.

The V call is TRBV7-9, the J call TRBJ2-5; 8 bases fit TRBD1. This CDR3 region has 16 residues. V lost 5 bases to trimming and J lost 2 bases; unmatched junction nucleotides: 10. The germline V gene has CDR1 SEHNR and CDR2 FQNEAQ (reference sequence). CDR3 region: CASSHFGTGEQETQYF. The CDR3 nucleotides read TGTGCCAGCAGCCATTTCGGGACAGGAGAACAAGAGACCCAGTACTTC.

The chain recombines TRBV6-5 with TRBJ1-4; D ambiguous. The CDR3 length is 12 residues. V shed 4 bases and J shed 6 bases, with 6 bases lying between them. Germline V gene lookup returns CDR1 MNHEY and CDR2 SVGAGI. The CDR3 DNA reads TGTGCCAGCAGTTGGACCGATGAAAAACTGTTTTTT. The encoded protein is CASSWTDEKLFF.

CDR3 DNA: TGTGCCAGCAGTAGGACAGGGGGAACTGAAGCTTTCTTT. This encodes CASSRTGGTEAFF. The chain links TRBV7-2 to TRBJ1-1, with 10 bases matching TRBD1. The junction had 3 bases not matched to a gene; V was cut back by 6 bases and J by 5 bases. From germline, CDR1 is SGHTA and CDR2 FQGNSA. The CDR3 loop spans 13 amino acids.

The chain recombines TRBV5-1 with TRBJ1-4; D remains unclear. CDR1 and CDR2 (germline): SGHRS, YFSETQ. The CDR3 loop spans 14 amino acids. The V end lost 7 bases, the J end lost 7 bases, and 17 bases lay between the germline ends. The CDR3 sequence: CASSSQGSLEKLFF. The CDR3 region has the DNA TGCGCCAGCTCCTCTCAAGGGTCACTTGAAAAACTGTTTTTT.

This sequence joins TRBV29-1 and TRBJ1-2; no firm D call. V shed 3 bases and J shed 3 bases, with 8 bases lying between them. This CDR3 has 12 residues. Looked up from germline, CDR1 is SQVTM and CDR2 is ANQGSEA. The chain's CDR3 is CSVELQHYGYTF. The CDR3 bases are TGCAGCGTTGAGCTCCAGCACTATGGCTACACCTTC.

The chain couples TRBV3-1 (or the pseudogene TRBV3-2) to TRBJ1-1, with no clear D. Germline V gene data show CDR1 as LGHDT and CDR2 as YNNKEL (reference sequence). This CDR3 spans 13 amino acids. The V gene lost 0 bases and the J gene lost 7 bases, with 9 bases spanning the gap. In nucleotides, the CDR3 is TGTGCCAGCAGCCAAGAAAATACCGGTGAAGCTTTCTTT. The encoded protein is CASSQENTGEAFF.

V is TRBV5-1 and J is TRBJ2-1, with 11 bases aligning to TRBD2. CDR3 size: 16 residues. CDR1 and CDR2 (germline): SGHRS, YFSETQ. With 4 bases clipped from V and 7 bases from J, the junction kept 10 bases outside the gene matches. The CDR3 reads CASSQNSGRAGNEQFF. The CDR3 DNA sequence: TGCGCCAGCAGCCAAAATAGCGGGAGGGCCGGGAATGAGCAGTTCTTC.

This chain joins TRBV6-4 and TRBJ2-3, with a possible D match to TRBD2 (5 bases). Germline CDR1 reads MRHNA; CDR2 reads SNTAGT. The CDR3 is 15 amino acids. Deletions cut 7 bases from V and 0 bases from J, with 14 bases between. CDR3 bases: TGTGCCAGCACCTTAAGCGGAAGGAGCACAGATACGCAGTATTTT. Translating gives CASTLSGRSTDTQYF.

The rearrangement joins TRBV14 to TRBJ2-7; 10 bases are a match to TRBD2. CDR1 and CDR2 (germline): SGHDN, FVKESK. The junction had 5 bases not matched to a gene; V was cut back by 2 bases and J by 7 bases. This CDR3 is built from 14 residues. CDR3 DNA: TGTGCCAGCAGCCAAAAACTAGCGGGGAATGAGCAGTACTTC. It yields the protein CASSQKLAGNEQYF.

The V call is TRBV12-3 or TRBV12-4, the J call TRBJ1-1, with a weak D call TRBD1 (5 bases). The CDR3 covers 12 residues. V was pared by 6 bases and J by 1 base, with 6 bases between. CDR3 region: CASSDRNTEAFF. CDR3 DNA sequence: TGTGCCAGCAGCGACAGGAACACTGAAGCTTTCTTT.

The CDR3 DNA sequence: TGTGCCAGCAGCGTCCAAAGGAACACAGATACGCAGTATTTT. This encodes CASSVQRNTDTQYF. J is TRBJ2-3 and V is TRBV9; D is unresolved. The CDR3 consists of 14 residues. Germline CDR1 is SGDLS and CDR2 is YYNGEE. Trimming took 2 bases from V and 2 from J, leaving 9 bases between them. The full variable domain, with the rest looked up from reference TRBV9 and TRBJ2-3, is DSGVTQTPKHLITATGQRVTLRCSPRSGDLSVYWYQQSLDQGLQFLIQYYNGEERAKGNILERFSAQQFPDLHSELNLSSLELGDSALYFCASSVQRNTDTQYFGPGTRLTVL.

V gene TRBV19 combines with J gene TRBJ2-5; possibly TRBD2 for D (6 bases). Germline V lookup: CDR1 LNHDA, CDR2 SQIVND (reference sequence). V lost 5 bases and J 3 bases, leaving 16 bases between the germline ends. The CDR3 covers 15 residues. The CDR3 DNA reads TGTGCCAGTAGTGCGGCAGGGAGGCTCGAAGAGACCCAGTACTTC. Translating gives CASSAAGRLEETQYF. The variable domain in full, completed from reference TRBV19 and TRBJ2-5, reads DGGITQSPKYLFRKEGQNVTLSCEQNLNHDAMYWYRQDPGQGLRLIYYSQIVNDFQKGDIAEGYSVSREKKESFPLTVTSAQKNPTAFYLCASSAAGRLEETQYFGPGTRLLVL.

The rearrangement links TRBV5-1 to TRBJ1-4; a weak D match, TRBD1 (5 bases). The CDR3 runs 15 residues. Germline V gene sequence: CDR1 SGHRS, CDR2 YFSETQ. The V end lost 0 bases, the J end lost 4 bases, and 10 bases lay between the germline ends. CDR3 loop: CASSLEGAVNEKLFF. CDR3 DNA: TGCGCCAGCAGCTTGGAAGGGGCGGTTAATGAAAAACTGTTTTTT.

The chain is built from TRBV5-4 and TRBJ2-2; 8 bases line up with TRBD1. V lost 4 bases, J lost 1 base, and 6 bases stayed unmatched. CDR1 and CDR2 from the germline V gene are SGHNT and YYREEE (reference sequence). This CDR3 is 16 amino acids long. CDR3 DNA sequence: TGTGCCAGCAGCCGAGTGGGGACAGGGAACACCGGGGAGCTGTTTTTT. Its translation is CASSRVGTGNTGELFF.

This chain connects TRBV9 to TRBJ1-3; D unclear. The germline CDR1 and CDR2 sequences are SGDLS and YYNGEE. The V end was cut by 4 bases, the J end by 3 bases, with 11 bases between. The CDR3 runs to 14 residues. The chain's CDR3 is CASSPRTFGNTIYF. DNA for the CDR3: TGTGCCAGCAGCCCTCGTACATTTGGAAACACCATATATTTT.

The J gene is TRBJ2-3, the V gene TRBV23-1; D possibly corresponds to TRBD2 (7 bases). TRBV23-1 is labeled an ORF, and its function is uncertain. Trimming took off 9 bases at V and 1 base at J, with 20 bases between the two ends. This CDR3 contains 16 residues. The CDR3 nucleotides are TGCGCCAGTCCTGGGGGGGCAGTCGCAGGCACAGATACGCAGTATTTT. This gives the protein CASPGGAVAGTDTQYF.

In its sample, this clone was seen once. The rearrangement uses TRBV27 and TRBJ2-7; D may be TRBD1 or TRBD2 (6 bases each). The ends were cut back, 3 bases at V and 4 bases at J, with 10 bases in the middle. Germline lookup yields CDR1 MNHEY and CDR2 SMNVEV (reference sequence). This CDR3 is 13 amino acids long. Written as DNA, the CDR3 is TGTGCCAGCAGTTTGGGGGGCGGTTACGAGCAGTACTTC. This gives the protein CASSLGGGYEQYF.

V and J are TRBV7-2 and TRBJ2-5; 11 nucleotides agree with TRBD2. Germline CDR1 and CDR2: SGHTA and FQGNSA. The V gene end was trimmed by 6 bases and the J gene end by 0 bases; junction bases not matched to a gene: 6. The CDR3 totals 16 residues. CDR3 in DNA: TGTGCCAGCAGGTCCCGGGGACTAGCGGACCAAGAGACCCAGTACTTC. This sequence encodes CASRSRGLADQETQYF.